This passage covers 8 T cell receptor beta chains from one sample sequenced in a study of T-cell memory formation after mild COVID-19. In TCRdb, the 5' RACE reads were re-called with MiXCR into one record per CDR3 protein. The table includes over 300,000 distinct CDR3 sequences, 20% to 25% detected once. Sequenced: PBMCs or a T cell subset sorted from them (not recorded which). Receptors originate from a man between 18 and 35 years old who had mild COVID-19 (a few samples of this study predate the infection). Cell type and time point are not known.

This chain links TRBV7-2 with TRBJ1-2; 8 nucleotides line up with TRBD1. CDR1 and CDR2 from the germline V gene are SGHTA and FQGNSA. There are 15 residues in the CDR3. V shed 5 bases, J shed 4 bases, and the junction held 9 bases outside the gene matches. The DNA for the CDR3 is TGTGCCAGCAGCCCGGGACAGGACCCGGTCTATGGCTACACCTTC. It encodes CASSPGQDPVYGYTF.

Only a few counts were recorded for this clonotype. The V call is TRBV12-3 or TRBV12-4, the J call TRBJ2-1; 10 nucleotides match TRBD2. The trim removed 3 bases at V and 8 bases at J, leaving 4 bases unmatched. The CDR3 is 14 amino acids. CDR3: CASSFSGGIDEQFF. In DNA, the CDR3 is TGTGCCAGCAGTTTTAGCGGGGGGATCGATGAGCAGTTCTTC.

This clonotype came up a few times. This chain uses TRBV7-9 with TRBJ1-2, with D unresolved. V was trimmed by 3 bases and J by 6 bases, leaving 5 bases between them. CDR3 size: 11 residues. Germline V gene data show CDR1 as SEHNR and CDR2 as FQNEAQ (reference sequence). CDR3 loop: CASSFGDGYTF. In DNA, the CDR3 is TGTGCCAGCAGCTTTGGTGATGGCTACACCTTC.

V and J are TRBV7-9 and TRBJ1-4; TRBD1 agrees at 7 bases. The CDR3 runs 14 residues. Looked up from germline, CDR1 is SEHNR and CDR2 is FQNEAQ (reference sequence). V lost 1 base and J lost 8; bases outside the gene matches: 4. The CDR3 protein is CASSLDQGEEKLFF. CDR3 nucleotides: TGTGCCAGCAGCTTAGACCAGGGGGAGGAAAAACTGTTTTTT. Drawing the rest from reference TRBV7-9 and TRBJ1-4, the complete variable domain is DTGVSQNPRHKITKRGQNVTFRCDPISEHNRLYWYRQTLGQGPEFLTYFQNEAQLEKSRLLSDRFSAERPKGSFSTLEIQRTEQGDSAMYLCASSLDQGEEKLFFGSGTQLSVL.

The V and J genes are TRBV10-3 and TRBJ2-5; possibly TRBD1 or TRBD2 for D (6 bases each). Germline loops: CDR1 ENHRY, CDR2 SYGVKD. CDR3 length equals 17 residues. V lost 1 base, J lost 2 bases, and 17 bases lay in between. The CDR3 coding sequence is TGTGCCATCAGTGAGTTGGGGGGCCTTATAACTCAAGAGACCCAGTACTTC. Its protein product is CAISELGGLITQETQYF.

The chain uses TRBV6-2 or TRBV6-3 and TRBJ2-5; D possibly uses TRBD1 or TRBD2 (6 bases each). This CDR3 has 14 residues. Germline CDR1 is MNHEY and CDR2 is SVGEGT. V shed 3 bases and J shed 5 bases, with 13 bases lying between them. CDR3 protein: CASSYEGGLETQYF. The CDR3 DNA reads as TGTGCCAGCAGTTATGAGGGGGGCCTCGAGACCCAGTACTTC.

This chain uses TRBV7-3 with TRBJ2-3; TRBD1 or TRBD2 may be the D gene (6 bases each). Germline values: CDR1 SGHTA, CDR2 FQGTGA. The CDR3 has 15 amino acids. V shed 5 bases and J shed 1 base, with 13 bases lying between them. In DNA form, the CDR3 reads TGTGCCAGCAGCCTACACAGGGAGGGCACAGATACGCAGTATTTT. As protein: CASSLHREGTDTQYF.

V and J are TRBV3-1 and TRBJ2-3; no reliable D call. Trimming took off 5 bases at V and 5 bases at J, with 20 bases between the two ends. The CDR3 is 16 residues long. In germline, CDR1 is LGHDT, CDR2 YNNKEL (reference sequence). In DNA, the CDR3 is TGTGCCAGCAGCTTCGGACCCCCCCCGACTGGAGATACGCAGTATTTT. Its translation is CASSFGPPPTGDTQYF.